This T cell receptor beta chain was identified in a study of T-cell reconstitution after alpha-beta-depleted transplantation in children. Construction of the TCRbeta library involved unique molecular identifiers. Each CDR3 protein gets one entry after TCRdb re-called the PCR reads with MiXCR. Of about 610,000 distinct CDR3 sequences listed, 8% to 11% are singletons. The material was PBMCs from the stem cell graft donor, obtained from the stem cell graft. The clonotype originates from a human donor who donated a stem cell graft to a child with acute myeloid leukemia.

The DNA for the CDR3 is TGTGCCAGTATTCCGACAGGGGTCTCTGGAAACACCATATATTTT. Its protein is CASIPTGVSGNTIYF. The rearrangement joins TRBV19 to TRBJ1-3; 8 bases map to TRBD1. This CDR3 contains 15 residues. Germline values: CDR1 LNHDA, CDR2 SQIVND (reference sequence). The trim removed 7 bases at V and 0 bases at J, leaving 5 bases unmatched.